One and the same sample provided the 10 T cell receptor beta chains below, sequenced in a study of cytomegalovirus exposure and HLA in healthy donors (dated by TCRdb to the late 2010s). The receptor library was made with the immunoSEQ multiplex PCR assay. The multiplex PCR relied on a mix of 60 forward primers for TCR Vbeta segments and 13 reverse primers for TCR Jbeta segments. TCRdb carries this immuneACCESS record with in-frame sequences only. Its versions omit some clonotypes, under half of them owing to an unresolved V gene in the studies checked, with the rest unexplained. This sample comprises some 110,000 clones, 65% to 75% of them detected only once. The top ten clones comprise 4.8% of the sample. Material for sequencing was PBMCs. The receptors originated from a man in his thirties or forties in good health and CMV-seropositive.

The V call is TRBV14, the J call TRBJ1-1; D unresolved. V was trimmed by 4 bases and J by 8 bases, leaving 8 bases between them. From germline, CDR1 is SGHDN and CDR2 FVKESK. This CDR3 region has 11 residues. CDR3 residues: CASSLLEEAFF. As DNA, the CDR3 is TGTGCCAGCAGCCTCTTGGAGGAAGCTTTCTTT.

The CDR3 loop is CASSDHSSQYF. CDR3 DNA sequence: TGTGCCAGCAGCGATCACTCGAGCCAGTACTTC. The chain joins TRBV7-9 to TRBJ2-5; D gene ambiguous. Germline CDR1 is SEHNR and CDR2 is FQNEAQ (reference sequence). V lost 5 bases and J 10 bases, leaving 11 bases between the germline ends. CDR3 size: 11 residues.

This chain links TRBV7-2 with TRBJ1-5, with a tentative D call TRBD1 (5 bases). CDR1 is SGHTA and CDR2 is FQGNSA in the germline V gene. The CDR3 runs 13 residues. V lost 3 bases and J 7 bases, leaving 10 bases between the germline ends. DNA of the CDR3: TGTGCCAGCAGCTTCCGGGGGGACCAGCCCCAGCATTTT. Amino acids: CASSFRGDQPQHF.

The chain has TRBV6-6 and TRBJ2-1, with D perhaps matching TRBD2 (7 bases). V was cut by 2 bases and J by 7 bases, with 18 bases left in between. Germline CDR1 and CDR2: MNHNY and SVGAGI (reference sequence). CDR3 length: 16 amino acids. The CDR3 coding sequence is TGTGCCAGCAGTTACCCGACAGGCCCCGGGGGGAATGAGCAGTTCTTC. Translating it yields CASSYPTGPGGNEQFF.

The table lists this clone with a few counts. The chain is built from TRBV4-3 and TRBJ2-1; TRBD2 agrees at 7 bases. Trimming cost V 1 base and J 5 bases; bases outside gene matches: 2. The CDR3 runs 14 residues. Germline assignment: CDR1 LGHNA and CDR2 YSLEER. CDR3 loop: CASSQGGGDNEQFF. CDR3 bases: TGCGCCAGCAGCCAAGGGGGGGGAGACAATGAGCAGTTCTTC.

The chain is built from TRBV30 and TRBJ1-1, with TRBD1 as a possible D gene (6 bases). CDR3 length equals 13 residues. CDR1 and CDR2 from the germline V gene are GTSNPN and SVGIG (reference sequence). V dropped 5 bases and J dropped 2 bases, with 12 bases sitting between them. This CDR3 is CAWEGQSNTEAFF. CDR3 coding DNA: TGTGCCTGGGAAGGACAGAGCAACACTGAAGCTTTCTTT.

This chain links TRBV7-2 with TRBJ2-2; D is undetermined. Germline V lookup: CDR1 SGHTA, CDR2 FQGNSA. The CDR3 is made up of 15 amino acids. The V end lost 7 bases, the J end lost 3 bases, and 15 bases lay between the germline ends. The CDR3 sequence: CASTAKGWYTGELFF. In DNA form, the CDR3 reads TGTGCCAGCACAGCGAAAGGATGGTACACCGGGGAGCTGTTTTTT. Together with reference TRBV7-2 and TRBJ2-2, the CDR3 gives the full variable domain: GAGVSQSPSNKVTEKGKDVELRCDPISGHTALYWYRQSLGQGLEFLIYFQGNSAPDKSGLPSDRFSAERTGGSVSTLTIQRTQQEDSAVYLCASTAKGWYTGELFFGEGSRLTVL.

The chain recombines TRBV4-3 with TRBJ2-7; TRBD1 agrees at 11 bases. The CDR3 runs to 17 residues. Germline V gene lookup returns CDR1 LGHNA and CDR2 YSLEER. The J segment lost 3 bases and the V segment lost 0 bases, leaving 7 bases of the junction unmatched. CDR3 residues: CASSQDLGQGAYYEQYF. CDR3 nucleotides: TGCGCCAGCAGCCAAGATTTAGGACAGGGGGCCTACTACGAGCAGTACTTC.

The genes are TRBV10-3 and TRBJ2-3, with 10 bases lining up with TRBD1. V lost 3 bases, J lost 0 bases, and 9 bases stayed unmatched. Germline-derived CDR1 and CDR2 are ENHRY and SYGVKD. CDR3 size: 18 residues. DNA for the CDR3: TGTGCCATCAGTGATTGGACAGGGGGGACACCTAGCACAGATACGCAGTATTTT. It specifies CAISDWTGGTPSTDTQYF.

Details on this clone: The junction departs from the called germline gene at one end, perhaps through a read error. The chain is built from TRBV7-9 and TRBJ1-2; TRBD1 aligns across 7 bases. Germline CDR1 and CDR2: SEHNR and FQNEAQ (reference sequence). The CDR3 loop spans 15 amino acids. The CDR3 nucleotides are TGTTCCAGCAGCTTAGGGACAGCCCCTAACTATGGCTACACCTTC. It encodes CSSSLGTAPNYGYTF.